Presented here are 31 T cell receptor beta chains from one specimen sequenced in a study of blood T cell repertoires in COVID-19 (dated by TCRdb to the early 2020s). Libraries were made using the immunoSEQ multiplex PCR assay. What TCRdb holds here is the immuneACCESS table cut down to in-frame rearrangements. Part of the clones is not present; checked against another copy, under half of the missing clones reflect an unresolved V gene, and the others are unexplained. Across this sample there are 45,000 to 55,000 clones, with about 87% seen only once. Clones ranked in the top ten supply around 13% of the sample. Material for sequencing was peripheral blood. These receptors were taken from a man older than 75 with acute or convalescent COVID-19.

J is TRBJ2-7 and V is TRBV7-9; D gene unclear. CDR1 and CDR2 from the germline V gene are SEHNR and FQNEAQ (reference sequence). The CDR3 has 14 residues. V lost 1 base, J lost 3 bases, and 10 bases lay in between. CDR3 amino acids: CASSLGRSVYEQYF. The CDR3 bases are TGTGCCAGCAGCTTAGGACGGAGTGTCTACGAGCAGTACTTC.

V usage is TRBV7-9 and J usage is TRBJ1-4, with D uncertain. The CDR3 length is 15 residues. Looked up from germline, CDR1 is SEHNR and CDR2 is FQNEAQ (reference sequence). Trimming left V 4 bases short and J 0 bases short, with 9 bases between. CDR3 nucleotide sequence: TGTGCCAGCAGCTCCACGGCGGCAACTAATGAAAAACTGTTTTTT. Its protein is CASSSTAATNEKLFF.

V and J are TRBV5-4 and TRBJ2-1; 9 bases agree with TRBD2. There are 15 residues in the CDR3. Germline lookup yields CDR1 SGHNT and CDR2 YYREEE (reference sequence). The junction had 2 bases not matched to a gene; V was cut back by 1 base and J by 3 bases. The DNA for the CDR3 is TGTGCCAGCAGCTTGAGGCGGGGGGGCTACAATGAGCAGTTCTTC. Protein: CASSLRRGGYNEQFF.

V is TRBV18 and J is TRBJ2-1, with 9 bases that match TRBD1. The CDR3 has 15 amino acids. CDR1 is KGHSH and CDR2 is LQKENI in the germline V gene. The junction had 5 bases not matched to a gene; V was cut back by 3 bases and J by 5 bases. Here the CDR3 DNA reads TGTGCCAGCTCACCCGGACAGGGGATTAACAATGAGCAGTTCTTC. Translated: CASSPGQGINNEQFF.

This clone appeared a single time. This chain links TRBV11-2 with TRBJ2-1; 8 positions match TRBD1. The CDR3 is 15 residues long. V shed 5 bases and J 4 bases; nucleotides not matched to a gene: 7. Germline-derived CDR1 and CDR2 are SGHAT and FQNNGV. CDR3 in amino acids: CASSAGQALYNEQFF. DNA of the CDR3: TGTGCCAGCAGCGCGGGACAGGCCCTTTACAATGAGCAGTTCTTC.

The chain joins TRBV27 to TRBJ2-2, with D possibly TRBD1 on 5 matching bases. The V gene's germline CDR1 is MNHEY and CDR2 SMNVEV (reference sequence). This CDR3 comprises 14 residues. V was trimmed by 2 bases and J by 7 bases, leaving 11 bases between them. The CDR3 nucleotides are TGTGCCAGCAGTTTACAGGGATTACTCGGGGAGCTGTTTTTT. Residues: CASSLQGLLGELFF.

The rearrangement joins TRBV5-3 to TRBJ2-3, with unresolved D. TRBV5-3 is treated as an ORF (open reading frame) with a function not yet certain. CDR3 length: 15 amino acids. The ends were cut back, 4 bases at V and 2 bases at J, with 14 bases in the middle. The CDR3 DNA follows: TGTGCCAGAAGCCGCACAGACAAGGTCACAGATACGCAGTATTTT. It specifies CARSRTDKVTDTQYF.

This sequence joins TRBV27 and TRBJ1-5, with 10 bases identical to TRBD1. Germline values: CDR1 MNHEY, CDR2 SMNVEV (reference sequence). CDR3 length: 14 residues. V trimming: 3 bases; J trimming: 7 bases; junction bases outside the gene matches: 3. In nucleotides, the CDR3 is TGTGCCAGCAGTTTCCGACAGGGGGCACAGCCCCAGCATTTT. Translation gives CASSFRQGAQPQHF.

The chain links TRBV6-1 to TRBJ2-1, with a weak D call TRBD1 (6 bases). This CDR3 contains 12 residues. With 0 bases removed from V and 16 bases from J, the gap between germline ends came to 13 bases. Germline CDR1 MNHNS, CDR2 SASEGT. CDR3 sequence reads: CASSEAEDSRFF. CDR3 DNA sequence: TGTGCCAGCAGTGAAGCCGAGGACAGCCGATTCTTC.

In this sample, this clone turned up once. The chain combines TRBV10-3 with TRBJ2-3; 10 bases match TRBD2. V shed 6 bases, J shed 2 bases, and the junction held 11 bases outside the gene matches. This CDR3 has 17 residues. Germline lookup yields CDR1 ENHRY and CDR2 SYGVKD. CDR3 sequence reads: CAISRPTSGYPTDTQYF. The CDR3 DNA reads as TGTGCCATCAGCAGACCGACTAGCGGGTACCCCACAGATACGCAGTATTTT.

The V and J genes are TRBV28 and TRBJ1-6; D possibly corresponds to TRBD1 (5 bases). V dropped 5 bases and J dropped 2 bases, with 16 bases sitting between them. Per the germline V gene, CDR1 is MDHEN and CDR2 is SYDVKM. The CDR3 length is 17 residues. The CDR3 region is CASSPGGGGAYNSPLHF. The CDR3 bases are TGTGCCAGCAGTCCCGGCGGGGGGGGAGCCTATAATTCACCCCTCCACTTT.

This clone was counted a few times. V gene TRBV9 combines with J gene TRBJ2-7; no definite D call. The V and J ends lost 0 bases and 0 bases respectively, with 4 bases between them. The CDR3 contains 13 residues. From germline, CDR1 is SGDLS and CDR2 YYNGEE. As DNA, the CDR3 is TGTGCCAGCAGCGTAGATCTCTCCTACGAGCAGTACTTC. Protein product: CASSVDLSYEQYF.

The chain couples TRBV6-4 to TRBJ2-1; 11 bases are a match to TRBD2. The V and J ends lost 5 bases and 5 bases, in that order; junction bases with no gene match: 5. Germline V gene data show CDR1 as MRHNA and CDR2 as SNTAGT. CDR3 size: 15 residues. The CDR3 DNA sequence: TGTGCCAGCAGTTGGGCTAGCGGGGGGAACAATGAGCAGTTCTTC. This encodes CASSWASGGNNEQFF.

This rearrangement joins TRBV6-2 or TRBV6-3 to TRBJ1-2, with a possible D match to TRBD1 (5 bases). Germline lookup yields CDR1 MNHEY and CDR2 SVGEGT. The length of the CDR3 is 15 residues. V was cut by 5 bases and J by 8 bases, with 21 bases left in between. The CDR3: CASSPGRGRIDGYTF. The CDR3 DNA sequence: TGTGCCAGCAGTCCGGGTAGGGGCCGGATCGACGGCTACACCTTC.

This rearrangement joins TRBV27 to TRBJ2-3; possibly TRBD1 for D (6 bases). The CDR3 contains 16 residues. V gave up 10 bases and J gave up 3 bases, with 23 bases separating them. Germline V gives CDR1 MNHEY, CDR2 SMNVEV (reference sequence). The CDR3: CATSGRDIGVTDTQYF. The CDR3 region has the DNA TGTGCCACCTCCGGTCGGGACATCGGAGTTACAGATACGCAGTATTTT.

This clone has only one observation. The chain has TRBV5-1 and TRBJ2-2, with a possible D match to TRBD1 (6 bases). The CDR3 contains 15 residues. Germline V lookup: CDR1 SGHRS, CDR2 YFSETQ. Trimming pared 4 bases from V and 1 base from J, leaving 11 bases between. The CDR3: CASSVDSGNTGELFF. The CDR3 nucleotides read TGCGCCAGCAGCGTGGACAGCGGGAACACCGGGGAGCTGTTTTTT.

V usage is TRBV6-5 and J usage is TRBJ2-3; TRBD2 matches 8 bases. Germline trimming cut 10 bases from V and 4 bases from J; bases unmatched to any gene: 7. Germline V lookup: CDR1 MNHEY, CDR2 SVGAGI. The CDR3 extends over 13 amino acids. The CDR3 region has the DNA TGTGCCACTGGGCGGGGGGCCCCAGATACGCAGTATTTT. Its translation is CATGRGAPDTQYF.

The chain uses TRBV6-5 and TRBJ1-1; no definite D call. The CDR3 spans 13 residues. Germline V gene data show CDR1 as MNHEY and CDR2 as SVGAGI. V lost 6 bases and J 5 bases, leaving 13 bases between the germline ends. The CDR3 DNA reads as TGTGCCAGCAGAAACCAGGCGGGTACTGAAGCTTTCTTT. Protein sequence: CASRNQAGTEAFF.

The V and J genes are TRBV2 and TRBJ1-2, with 8 nucleotides matching TRBD1. CDR1 SNHLY and CDR2 FYNNEI come from the germline V gene. CDR3 size: 13 residues. V trimming: 6 bases; J trimming: 5 bases; junction bases outside the gene matches: 5. Here the CDR3 reads CASRDDRGYGYTF. CDR3 bases: TGTGCCAGCAGGGATGACAGGGGATATGGCTACACCTTC.

This clone has only a few counts. This CDR3 reads CASRPAGNQPQHF. In nucleotides, the CDR3 is TGTGCCAGCCGCCCGGCGGGCAATCAGCCCCAGCATTTT. The chain has TRBV6-5 and TRBJ1-5; D unclear. This CDR3 has 13 amino acids. Germline assignment: CDR1 MNHEY and CDR2 SVGAGI. Trimming cost V 8 bases and J 2 bases, with 10 bases left between them.

The rearrangement uses TRBV20-1 and TRBJ2-7, with 8 bases identical to TRBD1. Germline V gene data show CDR1 as DFQATT and CDR2 as SNEGSKA (reference sequence). The J segment lost 6 bases and the V segment lost 3 bases, leaving 16 bases of the junction unmatched. The CDR3 loop spans 16 amino acids. Here the CDR3 DNA reads TGCAGTGCTAGTCAGGACAGGGCCAATCTTCGAGGCGAGCAGTACTTC. It codes for CSASQDRANLRGEQYF.

J is TRBJ2-1 and V is TRBV30, with TRBD2 as a possible D gene (6 bases). This CDR3 is 15 amino acids long. Germline loops: CDR1 GTSNPN, CDR2 SVGIG (reference sequence). V was cut by 4 bases and J by 0 bases, with 13 bases left in between. The CDR3 reads CAWTRGTTSYNEQFF. CDR3 sequence (DNA): TGTGCCTGGACACGGGGGACCACCTCCTACAATGAGCAGTTCTTC.

V and J are TRBV4-1 and TRBJ2-7, with TRBD1 matching 11 bases. The CDR3 is 17 amino acids. Per the germline V gene, CDR1 is MGHRA and CDR2 is YSYEKL. J lost 3 bases, V lost 2 bases, and 9 bases had no gene match. The CDR3 coding sequence is TGCGCCAGCAGCCAAACTCCCGGGACAGGGGGGGACTACGAGCAGTACTTC. Its protein is CASSQTPGTGGDYEQYF.

This chain joins TRBV6-5 and TRBJ2-7; 8 bases agree with TRBD1. Trimming took 7 bases from V and 3 from J; bases not matched to a gene: 11. The CDR3 consists of 15 residues. Germline V CDR1 and CDR2: MNHEY, SVGAGI. The CDR3 sequence: CASTFSGTGLYEQYF. CDR3 sequence (DNA): TGTGCCAGCACTTTCTCCGGGACAGGTCTCTACGAGCAGTACTTC.

The chain uses TRBV11-3 and TRBJ2-5; 10 nucleotides match TRBD2. CDR1 SGHNT and CDR2 YENEEA come from the germline V gene. With 5 bases clipped from V and 5 bases from J, the junction kept 5 bases outside the gene matches. CDR3 length: 14 residues. The CDR3 sequence: CASSPGLADETQYF. CDR3 in DNA: TGTGCCAGCAGCCCTGGACTAGCGGACGAGACCCAGTACTTC.

The CDR3 spells CASSFSTVRGTGELFF. CDR3 DNA sequence: TGTGCCAGCAGCTTTAGCACTGTAAGGGGCACCGGGGAGCTGTTTTTT. This chain links TRBV7-9 with TRBJ2-2; perhaps TRBD1 as D (5 bases). CDR1 and CDR2 (germline): SEHNR, FQNEAQ (reference sequence). The CDR3 has 16 residues. The V and J ends lost 3 bases and 4 bases respectively, with 15 bases between them. Combining the CDR3 with reference TRBV7-9 and TRBJ2-2 gives the whole variable domain DTGVSQNPRHKITKRGQNVTFRCDPISEHNRLYWYRQTLGQGPEFLTYFQNEAQLEKSRLLSDRFSAERPKGSFSTLEIQRTEQGDSAMYLCASSFSTVRGTGELFFGEGSRLTVL.

The chain recombines TRBV5-1 with TRBJ2-7; 7 bases fit TRBD1. The CDR3 is 14 amino acids. Germline V CDR1 and CDR2: SGHRS, YFSETQ. J was trimmed by 2 bases and V by 0 bases; bases with no gene match: 2. CDR3 region: CASSLVQGAYEQYF. The CDR3 nucleotides read TGCGCCAGCAGCTTGGTCCAGGGGGCCTACGAGCAGTACTTC.

The chain employs TRBV11-2 and TRBJ1-2; 9 bases match TRBD1. This CDR3 is built from 17 residues. After removal of 0 bases from V and 2 bases from J, the junction contained 7 bases not matched to a gene. CDR1 is SGHAT, CDR2 FQNNGV, per germline. The CDR3 coding sequence is TGTGCCAGCAGCTTAGATCTTCCAGGACAGGGGAACTATGGCTACACCTTC. Protein: CASSLDLPGQGNYGYTF.

V usage is TRBV5-5 and J usage is TRBJ1-2; the match to TRBD1 covers 10 bases. The CDR3 is 15 amino acids. Germline CDR1 and CDR2: SGHKS and YYEKEE (reference sequence). The V and J ends lost 3 bases and 1 base, in that order; junction bases with no gene match: 3. The CDR3 loop is CASSSGTGVNYGYTF. As DNA, the CDR3 is TGTGCCAGCAGCTCGGGGACAGGGGTTAACTATGGCTACACCTTC.

This sequence joins TRBV18 and TRBJ1-1; 7 nucleotides match TRBD1. The CDR3 is 16 residues long. CDR1 KGHSH and CDR2 LQKENI come from the germline V gene. J was trimmed by 3 bases and V by 3 bases; bases with no gene match: 10. CDR3 region: CASSPRPQTGDTEAFF. In DNA form, the CDR3 reads TGTGCCAGCTCACCGCGGCCACAAACAGGGGACACTGAAGCTTTCTTT.

This chain links TRBV6-5 with TRBJ2-5, with 11 bases matching TRBD2. The CDR3 has 15 residues. V shed 5 bases, J shed 2 bases, and the junction held 4 bases outside the gene matches. Germline-derived CDR1 and CDR2 are MNHEY and SVGAGI. The CDR3, as DNA: TGTGCCAGCAGTCGTGCTAGCGGGGGGCAAGAGACCCAGTACTTC. Translating gives CASSRASGGQETQYF.